This entry is about one T cell receptor (beta chain). The antigen is undetermined. Germline CDR1 LGHNA, CDR2 YNFKEQ. CDR3 size: 16 residues. After removal of 4 bases from V and 2 bases from J, the junction contained 5 bases not matched to a gene. The record originates from a study of shared clonotypes between healthy human individuals. Study-wide results and caveats: Sample collection involved blood only; tissue repertoires are likely different.

For each subset, genomic DNA was distributed in equal portions over several immunoSEQ plates. Produced via immunoSEQ multiplex PCR; TCRdb's table is partial and in-frame only. Of about 1.5 million clones in the sample, roughly 98% are singletons; the top ten hold around 0.47%. Donors comprised only Caucasian adults living in Nashville, Tennessee. This receptor was identified in a man aged 25 to 40 in good health. Sequencing was carried out using naive CD4+ T cells sorted from blood. As to subset: CD45RA+ positively selected. The V gene is TRBV4-2, the J gene TRBJ2-2; 9 bases map to TRBD2. CDR3 sequence reads: CASSPGLAANTGELFF. The CDR3 region has the DNA TGTGCCAGCAGCCCGGGACTAGCCGCAAACACCGGGGAGCTGTTTTTT.